These T cell receptor beta chains were read from a single sample in a study of PD-L1 blockade in urothelial cancer. Profiling relied on immunoSEQ multiplex PCR, and the TCRdb table lists in-frame clones only, not all of them. This repertoire shows some 110,000 clones, around 93% found once; its top ten account for around 4%. Here the sequenced sample was PBMCs, taken around atezolizumab (anti-PD-L1) treatment. The receptor source for this set is a man aged 55 to 69 with urothelial cancer. Both conserved end residues are part of each CDR3. D genes are given only for firm matches. Part of the rows lack a size; the others show once, few, many or a class for expanded clones.

j_call clone_size v_call d_call cdr3_nt cdr3_aa
TRBJ2-7 - TRBV28 TRBD2 TGTGCCAGCAGTTTACCGGGGGGGACTACCATAGAACGCTCCTACGAGCAGTACTTC CASSLPGGTTIERSYEQYF
TRBJ1-5 - TRBV15 - TGTGCCACCAGCAGAGATCGGCAGACATATAGCAATCAGCCCCAGCATTTT CATSRDRQTYSNQPQHF
TRBJ2-1 - TRBV4-3 - TGCGCCAGCAGCCAGGCCCTTCCGGGGGACAATGAGCAGTTCTTC CASSQALPGDNEQFF
TRBJ2-1 - TRBV6-1 TRBD2 TGTGCCAGCAGTGATCGACTAGCAGCCTACAATGAGCAGTTCTTC CASSDRLAAYNEQFF
TRBJ1-2 - TRBV7-9 - TGTGCCAGCAGCTGGGGAGACAGGTTCGAACTAACTGGCTACACCTTC CASSWGDRFELTGYTF
TRBJ1-5 - TRBV19 TRBD1 TGTGCCAGTAGTATGACCCAGGACAGGGGTAGCAATCAGCCCCAGCATTTT CASSMTQDRGSNQPQHF
TRBJ2-6 - TRBV6-5 - TGTGCCAGCAGTTACTCTCTCTCTGGGGCCAACGTCCTGACTTTC CASSYSLSGANVLTF
TRBJ2-7 - TRBV4-1 - TGCGCCAGCAGCTCCCCGGGAACGAGCTCCTACGAGCAGTACTTC CASSSPGTSSYEQYF
TRBJ2-1 - TRBV30 - TGTGCCGGCGATTTCGGGGGAACAAGCGAGCAGTTCTTC CAGDFGGTSEQFF
TRBJ2-7 once TRBV5-4 TRBD1 TGTGCCAGCAGCTTGGCAGGGGGAAGCTCCTACGAGCAGTACTTC CASSLAGGSSYEQYF
TRBJ2-5 - TRBV4-3 TRBD2 TGCGCCAGCAGCCAAGGACAGCGGGGAGGGCTCCAAGAGACCCAGTACTTC CASSQGQRGGLQETQYF
TRBJ1-2 few TRBV5-1 - TGCGCCAGCAGCACCGAGTCAGGGGTGTATGGCTACACCTTC CASSTESGVYGYTF
TRBJ1-5 - TRBV6-1 - TGTGCCAGCAGTGCGGAAGGGGTTCAGCCCCAGCATTTT CASSAEGVQPQHF
TRBJ2-7 - TRBV18 TRBD1 TGTGCCAGCTCACCTGGACAGGGTTCCTACGAGCAGTACTTC CASSPGQGSYEQYF
TRBJ1-6 - TRBV30 - TGTGCCTTTCATGGGACTCCCGGAAGGGCCTCACCCCTCCACTTT CAFHGTPGRASPLHF
TRBJ1-5 - TRBV4-3 - TGCGCCAGCAGCCAAGTTAGCAGCAATCAGCCCCAGCATTTT CASSQVSSNQPQHF
TRBJ2-1 - TRBV19 TRBD1 TGTGCCAGTAGTATAGGGACAGGGGGATATGAGCAGTTCTTC CASSIGTGGYEQFF
TRBJ2-7 few TRBV27 TRBD2 TGTGCCAGCAGTCCGTTAGCGGGACCTGCGATGGAGCAGTACTTC CASSPLAGPAMEQYF
TRBJ2-1 - TRBV5-4 TRBD2 TGTGCCAGCAGCCACACTAGCGGGGAGGGCAATGAGCAGTTCTTC CASSHTSGEGNEQFF
TRBJ2-7 - TRBV5-1 - TGCGCCAGCAGCTTGGTACTATCCGACTACGAGCAGTACTTC CASSLVLSDYEQYF
TRBJ1-2 - TRBV6-1 TRBD1 TGTGCCAGCAGTGAAGGGACAGGGGGCGGCTACACCTTC CASSEGTGGGYTF
TRBJ2-7 - TRBV7-3 TRBD1 TGTGCCAGCAGCTTTAGCCGGGACAGCTACGAGCAGTACTTC CASSFSRDSYEQYF
TRBJ2-7 - TRBV18 TRBD2 TGTGCCAGCTCACCCCTGACTAGCGGGAGGGAGCCCTACGAGCAGTACTTC CASSPLTSGREPYEQYF
TRBJ2-7 - TRBV5-1 TRBD1 TGCGCCAGCAGCTTGGCCCCGAACGACAGGGGATCCTACGAGCAGTACTTC CASSLAPNDRGSYEQYF
TRBJ2-3 - TRBV9 TRBD2 TGTGCCAGCAGGAGAGCGGGAGTTGGCACAGATACGCAGTATTTT CASRRAGVGTDTQYF
TRBJ2-1 - TRBV27 - TGTGCCAGCACCCCCCGGCCTAGCCCGAGCTCCTACAATGAGCAGTTCTTC CASTPRPSPSSYNEQFF
TRBJ1-1 once TRBV6-5 - TGTGCCAGCAGCCCGGGTGACCACACTGAAGCTTTCTTT CASSPGDHTEAFF
TRBJ2-2 - TRBV4-3 TRBD2 TGCGCCAGCAGCCAGGTAGCGGGACTCACCGGGGAGCTGTTTTTT CASSQVAGLTGELFF
TRBJ2-3 - TRBV5-1 TRBD2 TGCGCCAGCAGCTTTCTAGCGGGTGCTAGCACAGATACGCAGTATTTT CASSFLAGASTDTQYF
TRBJ2-5 - TRBV7-9 TRBD2 TGTGCCAGCAGCTTGCCCCTAGCGGGAGAGACCCAGTACTTC CASSLPLAGETQYF
TRBJ2-2 - TRBV5-1 - TGCGCCAGCAGCTTCAGGGATTCTGGTCGCGGGGAGCTGTTTTTT CASSFRDSGRGELFF
TRBJ2-2 - TRBV9 - TGTGCCAGCAGCGTAGGCAGGGGAACCGGGGAGCTGTTTTTT CASSVGRGTGELFF
TRBJ2-7 - TRBV4-3 TRBD2 TGCGCCAGCAGCCAAGATGAGCGGGAGTTTCAGTACTTC CASSQDEREFQYF
TRBJ2-3 - TRBV4-3 TRBD2 TGCGCCAGCAGCCAAGTAGCGGGGGGCACAGATACGCAGTATTTT CASSQVAGGTDTQYF
TRBJ2-7 - TRBV27 TRBD2 TGTGCCAGCAAGGGTTTAGCGGGACGAGGTTCCTACGAGCAGTACTTC CASKGLAGRGSYEQYF
TRBJ2-7 - TRBV18 TRBD1 TGTGCCAGCTCAACAGGACAGGGCCTCGGCGAGCAGTACTTC CASSTGQGLGEQYF
TRBJ1-5 once TRBV10-1 TRBD1 TGCGCCAGCAAATTTCATGTCAGGGGGAGCAATCAGCCCCAGCATTTT CASKFHVRGSNQPQHF
TRBJ1-2 - TRBV6-5 TRBD1 TGTGCCAGCAGAAGGACAGGTACCGGGGGCGGCTACACCTTC CASRRTGTGGGYTF
TRBJ2-7 - TRBV5-1 TRBD1 TGCGCCAGCAGCCCACGGACAGGGGGAATCGAGCAGTACTTC CASSPRTGGIEQYF
TRBJ2-7 - TRBV6-5 - TGTGCCAGCAGTTTGGACACTCGCTCCTACGAGCAGTACTTC CASSLDTRSYEQYF
TRBJ2-1 - TRBV19 - TGTGCCAGTAGTATAAAAACAGGGCCAGGAGGGCAGTTCTTC CASSIKTGPGGQFF
TRBJ1-2 once TRBV7-2 TRBD1 TGTGCCAGCAGCGCGGACAGGAGGAATGGCTACACCTTC CASSADRRNGYTF